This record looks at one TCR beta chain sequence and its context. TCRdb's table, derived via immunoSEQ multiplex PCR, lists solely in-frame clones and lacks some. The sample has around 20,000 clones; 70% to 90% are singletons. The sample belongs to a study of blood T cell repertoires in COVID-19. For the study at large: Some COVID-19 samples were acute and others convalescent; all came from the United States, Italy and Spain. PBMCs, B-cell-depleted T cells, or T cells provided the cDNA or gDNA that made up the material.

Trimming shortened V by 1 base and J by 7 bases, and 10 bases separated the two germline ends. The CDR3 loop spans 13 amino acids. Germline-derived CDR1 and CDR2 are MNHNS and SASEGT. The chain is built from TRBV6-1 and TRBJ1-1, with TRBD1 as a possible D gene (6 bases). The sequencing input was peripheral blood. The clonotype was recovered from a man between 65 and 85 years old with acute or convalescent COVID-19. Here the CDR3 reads CASSEDNRDEAFF. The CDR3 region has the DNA TGTGCCAGCAGTGAAGACAACAGGGATGAAGCTTTCTTT.